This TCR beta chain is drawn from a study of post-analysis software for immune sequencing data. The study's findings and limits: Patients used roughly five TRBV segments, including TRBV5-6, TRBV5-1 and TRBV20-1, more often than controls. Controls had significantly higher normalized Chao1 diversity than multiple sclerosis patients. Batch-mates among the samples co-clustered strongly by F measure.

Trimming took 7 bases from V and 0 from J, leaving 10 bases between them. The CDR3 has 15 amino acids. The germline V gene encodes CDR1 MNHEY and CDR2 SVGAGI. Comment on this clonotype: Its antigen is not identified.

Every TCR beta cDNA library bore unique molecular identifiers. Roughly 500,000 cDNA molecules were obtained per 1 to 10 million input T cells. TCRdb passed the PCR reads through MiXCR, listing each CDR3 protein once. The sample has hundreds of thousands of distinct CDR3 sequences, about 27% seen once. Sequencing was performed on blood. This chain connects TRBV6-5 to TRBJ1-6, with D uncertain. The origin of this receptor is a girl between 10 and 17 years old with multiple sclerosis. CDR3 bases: TGTGCCAGCACGGACTGGGGCTCCTATAATTCACCCCTCCACTTT. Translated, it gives CASTDWGSYNSPLHF.